The 32 T cell receptor beta chains below all came from one sample that was sequenced in a study of CXCR3-negative and CXCR3-positive naive CD8 T cells. Notes on the study in general: Relative to CXCR3-negative naive cells, CXCR3-positive naive cells had more hydrophobic TRB CDR3s.

UMI-labeled 5' RACE yielded the TRB cDNA libraries. TCRdb re-called the 5' RACE reads; one entry per CDR3 protein, DNA not given. The sample holds 84,000 or so distinct CDR3 sequences. What these receptors recognize is not known. The source material was naive CXCR3+ CD8+ T cells from blood. Subset denoted: CD45RO-CCR7+CD27+CD95- naive CD8+ T cells expressing CXCR3 (TNR3+). The receptor source for this set is a human donor in good health. Some clones in this sample may be carry-over from other donors' samples.

This chain uses TRBV5-1 with TRBJ2-7; TCRdb's D call, TRBD1, is unchecked because there is no DNA. The CDR3 is 16 amino acids. CDR1 is SGHRS and CDR2 is YFSETQ in the germline V gene. This CDR3 reads CASSPELAGTSYEQYF.

This chain connects TRBV12-3 or TRBV12-4 to TRBJ1-2; as DNA is missing, the TRBD1 call by TCRdb cannot be tested. The CDR3 runs 15 residues. CDR3 sequence reads: CASSPGTDGGNGYTF.

The rearrangement uses TRBV20-1 and TRBJ2-5; TCRdb reports TRBD2, a call that lacks DNA to check it against. The CDR3 extends over 13 amino acids. Germline CDR1 DFQATT, CDR2 SNEGSKA (reference sequence). CDR3 sequence: CSARAGERETQYF.

The chain is built from TRBV7-8 and TRBJ2-1. Germline V gene sequence: CDR1 SGHVS, CDR2 FQNEAQ. The CDR3 has 13 residues. CDR3 region: CASSLGVVDEQFF.

The chain combines TRBV29-1 with TRBJ1-1. The germline CDR1 and CDR2 sequences are SQVTM and ANQGSEA. The CDR3 has 11 residues. CDR3 residues: CSVETGTEAFF.

The chain recombines TRBV11-1 with TRBJ2-3; TCRdb's assignment of TRBD2 cannot be checked, as there is no DNA. Germline V gene data show CDR1 as SGHAT and CDR2 as FQDESV (reference sequence). This CDR3 region has 17 residues. CDR3 sequence reads: CASSFFREGRLEDTQYF.

The chain carries TRBV27 and TRBJ1-2. This CDR3 has 12 residues. Germline values: CDR1 MNHEY, CDR2 SMNVEV (reference sequence). This CDR3 reads CASSSQNYGYTF.

The chain joins TRBV20-1 to TRBJ2-3; TCRdb indicates TRBD2, and absent DNA this call remains unverified. Germline loops: CDR1 DFQATT, CDR2 SNEGSKA (reference sequence). This CDR3 is 12 amino acids long. The CDR3 region is CSARIGLATQYF.

The chain employs TRBV27 and TRBJ1-5. CDR3 length: 13 residues. Germline CDR1 is MNHEY and CDR2 is SMNVEV (reference sequence). The chain's CDR3 is CASSFREGQPQHF.

The J gene is TRBJ2-7, the V gene TRBV6-5; TCRdb lists TRBD1, though no DNA is available to test this call. There are 15 residues in the CDR3. CDR1 MNHEY and CDR2 SVGAGI come from the germline V gene. The CDR3 sequence: CASSPDRGHSYEQYF.

The chain uses TRBV6-5 and TRBJ2-7; TCRdb gives TRBD1 as the D gene, but with no DNA this cannot be confirmed. CDR3 size: 16 residues. The germline V gene has CDR1 MNHEY and CDR2 SVGAGI. CDR3 protein: CASSPSGGLVFYEQYF.

V and J are TRBV29-1 and TRBJ2-7. Germline CDR1 reads SQVTM; CDR2 reads ANQGSEA. This CDR3 spans 12 amino acids. The CDR3 protein is CSVGGALSEQYF.

The chain combines TRBV30 with TRBJ1-6. The CDR3 loop spans 16 amino acids. Germline CDR1 reads GTSNPN; CDR2 reads SVGIG (reference sequence). The CDR3 reads CAWSEVASMELAPLHF.

The rearrangement joins TRBV28 to TRBJ2-1; lacking DNA, the TRBD2 call made by TCRdb goes unchecked. The CDR3 has 14 residues. In germline, CDR1 is MDHEN, CDR2 SYDVKM. CDR3 loop: CASSAGLVENEQFF.

CDR3 loop: CSARDYRDQDTEAFF. The V and J genes are TRBV20-1 and TRBJ1-1; checking the TCRdb D call of TRBD1 is not possible without DNA. The CDR3 is made up of 15 amino acids. Germline CDR1 DFQATT, CDR2 SNEGSKA (reference sequence).

The chain has TRBV18 and TRBJ2-1; TCRdb's assignment of TRBD1 cannot be checked, as there is no DNA. Germline V gene lookup returns CDR1 KGHSH and CDR2 LQKENI. This CDR3 is 18 amino acids long. The CDR3 is CASSPLFSGTGVYNEQFF. Supplemented by reference TRBV18 and TRBJ2-1, the full variable domain reads NAGVMQNPRHLVRRRGQEARLRCSPMKGHSHVYWYRQLPEEGLKFMVYLQKENIIDESGMPKERFSAEFPKEGPSILRIQQVVRGDSAAYFCASSPLFSGTGVYNEQFFGPGTRLTVL.

This rearrangement joins TRBV5-1 to TRBJ2-7; TCRdb gives TRBD2 as the D gene, but with no DNA this cannot be confirmed. Germline V gene lookup returns CDR1 SGHRS and CDR2 YFSETQ. This CDR3 has 14 residues. CDR3: CASRVGGNPYEQYF.

The chain links TRBV5-6 to TRBJ1-3. Germline values: CDR1 SGHDT, CDR2 YYEEEE. CDR3 length: 13 residues. CDR3 residues: CASRQGSGNTIYF.

The J gene is TRBJ2-7, the V gene TRBV5-1; no DNA is available, so the TRBD1 call from TCRdb remains unchecked. The CDR3 totals 15 residues. CDR1 is SGHRS and CDR2 is YFSETQ in the germline V gene. The CDR3 spells CASSSPGQGTLEQYF.

This rearrangement joins TRBV3-1 to TRBJ2-2; without DNA, the TCRdb call of TRBD1 cannot be checked. Looked up from germline, CDR1 is LGHDT and CDR2 is YNNKEL (reference sequence). The CDR3 is made up of 16 amino acids. The CDR3 sequence is CAGSQGGNPNTGELFF.

This rearrangement joins TRBV10-1 to TRBJ1-1. Germline V gene lookup returns CDR1 WNHNN and CDR2 SYGVQD (reference sequence). The CDR3 covers 12 residues. The CDR3 here is CASSERTFEAFF.

The chain carries TRBV3-1 and TRBJ2-3; TCRdb selects TRBD1, and the lack of DNA leaves this call unchecked. The CDR3 has 17 residues. Germline V gives CDR1 LGHDT, CDR2 YNNKEL (reference sequence). CDR3 region: CASSLGRGRGVTDTQYF.

This rearrangement joins TRBV7-9 to TRBJ2-1; TCRdb picks TRBD1, but there is no DNA to check that call. Germline CDR1 is SEHNR and CDR2 is FQNEAQ (reference sequence). This CDR3 comprises 15 residues. The CDR3 sequence: CASSPRDSAYNEQFF.

The chain combines TRBV29-1 with TRBJ2-2; TCRdb returns TRBD1, unconfirmable since there is no DNA. CDR1 and CDR2 from the germline V gene are SQVTM and ANQGSEA. This CDR3 spans 13 amino acids. This chain's CDR3 is CSVEGADPGELFF.

The chain combines TRBV12-3 or TRBV12-4 with TRBJ2-3; TCRdb reports TRBD1, a call that lacks DNA to check it against. This CDR3 has 12 residues. CDR3 sequence reads: CASSWGSDTQYF.

This CDR3 is CASNLLLGGFQPQHF. J is TRBJ1-5 and V is TRBV21-1; no DNA is available, so the TRBD1 call from TCRdb remains unchecked. TRBV21-1 is a recognized pseudogene. This CDR3 has 15 residues.

This rearrangement joins TRBV5-6 to TRBJ2-1. The CDR3 runs to 15 residues. Germline V lookup: CDR1 SGHDT, CDR2 YYEEEE. The CDR3 here is CASSLSLSSYNEQFF.

This CDR3 is CSVVTGLNTGELFF. This chain links TRBV29-1 with TRBJ2-2; as DNA is missing, the TRBD1 call by TCRdb cannot be tested. Germline V gene sequence: CDR1 SQVTM, CDR2 ANQGSEA. The CDR3 has 14 residues.

This chain connects TRBV6-5 to TRBJ2-3. The germline V gene encodes CDR1 MNHEY and CDR2 SVGAGI. CDR3 size: 17 residues. The CDR3 here is CASSYSTWSFDTDTQYF.

This chain links TRBV12-3 or TRBV12-4 with TRBJ1-2; TCRdb proposes TRBD1, but this gene call is untestable without DNA. The CDR3 sequence is 15 residues long. The CDR3 here is CASSFSAATLEDYTF.

The chain couples TRBV24-1 to TRBJ2-3; TCRdb returns TRBD2, unconfirmable since there is no DNA. The CDR3 covers 17 residues. Germline V gives CDR1 KGHDR, CDR2 SFDVKD. Here the CDR3 reads CATSERTSGRTSDTQYF.

V usage is TRBV7-6 and J usage is TRBJ2-2; without DNA, the TCRdb call of TRBD1 cannot be checked. The CDR3 spans 16 residues. Germline V gene lookup returns CDR1 SGHVS and CDR2 FNYEAQ. The CDR3 loop is CASSPRRGEVTGELFF.